This T cell receptor beta chain stems from a study of identical twins. The V gene's germline CDR1 is MDHEN and CDR2 SYDVKM. Unmatched junction bases numbered 8, after V lost 5 bases and J lost 5 bases. The CDR3 contains 16 residues. Whole-study results and caveats: Conclusions were drawn cross-sectionally by statistical analysis, without following the same donors. In zero-insertion analyses, partial confounding could arise from invariant MAIT and iNKT cells.

This clonotype was seen only a few times. Antigen: not known. TCRdb called the 5' RACE reads again in MiXCR, with one record for every CDR3 protein. The table has more than 400,000 distinct CDR3 sequences, 15% seen once. This same sample was also part of a study on yellow fever vaccine responses in identical twins.

Sequenced: CD4+ T cells sorted from blood. The sequence came from a woman aged 18 to 35 in good health. This chain connects TRBV28 to TRBJ2-1; 11 nucleotides align to TRBD2. CDR3 residues: CASSLPLAGGDNEQFF. In nucleotides, the CDR3 is TGTGCCAGCAGTCTACCGTTAGCGGGAGGGGACAATGAGCAGTTCTTC. Variable domain in full (rest from reference TRBV28 and TRBJ2-1): DVKVTQSSRYLVKRTGEKVFLECVQDMDHENMFWYRQDPGLGLRLIYFSYDVKMKEKGDIPEGYSVSREKKERFSLILESASTNQTSMYLCASSLPLAGGDNEQFFGPGTRLTVL.